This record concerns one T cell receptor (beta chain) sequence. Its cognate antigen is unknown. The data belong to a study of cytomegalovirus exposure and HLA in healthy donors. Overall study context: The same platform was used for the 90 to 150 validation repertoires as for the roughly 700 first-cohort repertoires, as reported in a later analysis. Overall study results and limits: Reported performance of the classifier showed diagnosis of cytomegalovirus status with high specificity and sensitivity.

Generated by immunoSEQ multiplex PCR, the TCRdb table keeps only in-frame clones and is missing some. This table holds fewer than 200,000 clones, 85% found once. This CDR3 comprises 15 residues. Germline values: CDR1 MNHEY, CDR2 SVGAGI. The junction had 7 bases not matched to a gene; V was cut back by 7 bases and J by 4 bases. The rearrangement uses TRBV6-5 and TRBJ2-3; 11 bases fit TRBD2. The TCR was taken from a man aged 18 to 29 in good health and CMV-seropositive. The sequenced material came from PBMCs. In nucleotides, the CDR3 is TGTGCCAGCAACCTAGCTAGCGGGGGGTCAGATACGCAGTATTTT. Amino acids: CASNLASGGSDTQYF.